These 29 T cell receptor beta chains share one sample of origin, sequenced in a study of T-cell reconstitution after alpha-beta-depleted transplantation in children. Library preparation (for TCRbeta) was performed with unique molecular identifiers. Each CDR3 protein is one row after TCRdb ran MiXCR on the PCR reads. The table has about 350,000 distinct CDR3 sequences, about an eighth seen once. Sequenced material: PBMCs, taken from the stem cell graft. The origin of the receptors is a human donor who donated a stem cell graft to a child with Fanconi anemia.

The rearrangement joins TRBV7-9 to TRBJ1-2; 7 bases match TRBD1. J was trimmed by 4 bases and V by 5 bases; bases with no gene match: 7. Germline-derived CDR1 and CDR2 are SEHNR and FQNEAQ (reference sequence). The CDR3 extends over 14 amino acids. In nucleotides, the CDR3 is TGTGCCAGCAGCCTGACACGGGACAGCTATGGCTACACCTTC. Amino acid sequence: CASSLTRDSYGYTF.

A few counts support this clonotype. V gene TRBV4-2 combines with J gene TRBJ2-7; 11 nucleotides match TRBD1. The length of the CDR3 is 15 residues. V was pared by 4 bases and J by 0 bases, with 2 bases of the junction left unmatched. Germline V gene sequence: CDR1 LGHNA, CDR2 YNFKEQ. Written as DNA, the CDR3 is TGTGCCAGCAGCCGAGGGACAGGGGGCTCCTACGAGCAGTACTTC. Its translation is CASSRGTGGSYEQYF.

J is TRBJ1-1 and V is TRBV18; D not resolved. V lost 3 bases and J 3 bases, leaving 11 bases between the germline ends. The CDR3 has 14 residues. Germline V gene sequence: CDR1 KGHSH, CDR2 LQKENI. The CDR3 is CASSPGSRDTEAFF. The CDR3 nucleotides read TGTGCCAGCTCACCCGGGTCTCGCGACACTGAAGCTTTCTTT.

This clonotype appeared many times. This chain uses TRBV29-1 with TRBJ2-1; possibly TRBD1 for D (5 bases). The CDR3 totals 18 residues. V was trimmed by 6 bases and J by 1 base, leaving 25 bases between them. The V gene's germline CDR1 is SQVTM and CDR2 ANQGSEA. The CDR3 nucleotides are TGCAGCGTCTATGACAGTGGGCCTAGACTTAAATCCTACAATGAGCAGTTCTTC. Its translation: CSVYDSGPRLKSYNEQFF.

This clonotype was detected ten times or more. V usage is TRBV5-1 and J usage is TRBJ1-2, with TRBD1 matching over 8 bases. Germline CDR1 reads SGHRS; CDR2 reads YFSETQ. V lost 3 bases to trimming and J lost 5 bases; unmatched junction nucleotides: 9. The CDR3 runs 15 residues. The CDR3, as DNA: TGCGCCAGCAGCTCAACAGGGGGTGGTTATTATGGCTACACCTTC. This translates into CASSSTGGGYYGYTF.

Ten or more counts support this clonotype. The CDR3 nucleotides are TGTGCCAGCAGCTGGCAGGCCGTAGTTTGGGACGAGCAGTACGTC. Translating gives CASSWQAVVWDEQYV. The chain recombines TRBV5-8 with TRBJ2-7; no definite D call. This CDR3 comprises 15 residues. Per germline, CDR1 SGHTS and CDR2 YDEGEE. V was cut by 3 bases and J by 5 bases, with 18 bases left in between.

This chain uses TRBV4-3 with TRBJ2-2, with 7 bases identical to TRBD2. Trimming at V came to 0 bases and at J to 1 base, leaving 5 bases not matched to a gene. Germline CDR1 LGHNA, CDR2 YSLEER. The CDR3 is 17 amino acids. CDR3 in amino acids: CASSQDWEGLNTGELFF. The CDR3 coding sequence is TGCGCCAGCAGCCAAGATTGGGAGGGATTGAACACCGGGGAGCTGTTTTTT.

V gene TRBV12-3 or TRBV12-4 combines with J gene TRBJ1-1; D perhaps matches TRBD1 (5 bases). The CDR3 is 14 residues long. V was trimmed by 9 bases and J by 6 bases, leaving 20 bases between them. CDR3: CARTWTSGVPEAFF. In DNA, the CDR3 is TGTGCCAGAACCTGGACAAGTGGGGTCCCTGAAGCTTTCTTT.

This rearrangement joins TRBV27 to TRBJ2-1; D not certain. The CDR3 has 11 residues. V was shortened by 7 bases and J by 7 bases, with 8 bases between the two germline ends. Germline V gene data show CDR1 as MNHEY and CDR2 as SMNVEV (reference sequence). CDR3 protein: CASNLGNEQFF. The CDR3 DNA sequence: TGTGCCAGCAACCTGGGTAATGAGCAGTTCTTC.

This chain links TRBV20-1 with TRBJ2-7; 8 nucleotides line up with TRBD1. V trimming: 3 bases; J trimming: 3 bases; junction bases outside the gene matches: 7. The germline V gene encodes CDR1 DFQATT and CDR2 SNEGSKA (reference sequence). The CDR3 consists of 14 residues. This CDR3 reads CSASKQGAVYEQYF. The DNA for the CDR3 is TGCAGTGCTAGCAAGCAGGGGGCCGTCTACGAGCAGTACTTC.

The CDR3 DNA sequence: TGTGCCAGTAGTATTGTCAGCCAGGGGGAGCAGTACTTC. Its protein is CASSIVSQGEQYF. The J gene is TRBJ2-7, the V gene TRBV19; a possible D gene is TRBD1 (6 bases). Per the germline V gene, CDR1 is LNHDA and CDR2 is SQIVND (reference sequence). V was clipped by 3 bases and J by 7 bases, with 13 bases between them. This CDR3 is 13 amino acids long.

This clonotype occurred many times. The CDR3 protein is CASSQGLATDTQYF. Here the CDR3 DNA reads TGTGCCAGCAGCCAAGGACTAGCAACAGATACGCAGTATTTT. The gene calls are TRBV12-3 or TRBV12-4 and TRBJ2-3; the match to TRBD2 covers 8 bases. V gave up 6 bases and J gave up 3 bases; unmatched junction bases: 5. CDR3 length: 14 residues.

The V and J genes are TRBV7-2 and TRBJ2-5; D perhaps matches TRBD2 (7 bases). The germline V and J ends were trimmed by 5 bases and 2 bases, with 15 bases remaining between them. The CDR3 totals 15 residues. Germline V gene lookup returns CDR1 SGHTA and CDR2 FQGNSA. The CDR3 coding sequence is TGTGCCAGCAGCACAAGGGGGGGCCGGCAAGAGACCCAGTACTTC. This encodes CASSTRGGRQETQYF.

CDR3 protein: CASSERGGQETQYF. In DNA form, the CDR3 reads TGTGCCAGCAGCGAAAGAGGCGGACAAGAGACCCAGTACTTC. The V gene is TRBV3-1, the J gene TRBJ2-5; D unresolved. The V gene lost 5 bases and the J gene lost 2 bases, with 12 bases spanning the gap. This CDR3 spans 14 amino acids. From germline, CDR1 is LGHDT and CDR2 YNNKEL (reference sequence).

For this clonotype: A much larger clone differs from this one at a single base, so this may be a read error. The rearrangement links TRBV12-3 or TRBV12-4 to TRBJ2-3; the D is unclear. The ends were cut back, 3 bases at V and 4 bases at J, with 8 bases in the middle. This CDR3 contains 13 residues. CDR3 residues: CASSFGQSDTQYF. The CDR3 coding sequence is TGTGCCAGCAGTTTTGGGCAGTCAGATACGCAGTATTTT.

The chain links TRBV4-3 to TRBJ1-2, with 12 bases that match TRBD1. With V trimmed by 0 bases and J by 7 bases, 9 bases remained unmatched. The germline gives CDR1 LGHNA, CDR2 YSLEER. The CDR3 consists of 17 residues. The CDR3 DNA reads TGCGCCAGCAGCCAAGATTTTACGGGACAGGGGGCAATTGGCTACACCTTC. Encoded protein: CASSQDFTGQGAIGYTF.

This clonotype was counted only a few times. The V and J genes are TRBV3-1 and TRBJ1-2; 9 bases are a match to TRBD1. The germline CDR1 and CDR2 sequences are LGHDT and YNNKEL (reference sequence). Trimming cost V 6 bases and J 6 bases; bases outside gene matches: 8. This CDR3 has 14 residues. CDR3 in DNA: TGTGCCAGCAGTCCTACAGGGGGCGCCGATGGCTACACCTTC. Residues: CASSPTGGADGYTF.

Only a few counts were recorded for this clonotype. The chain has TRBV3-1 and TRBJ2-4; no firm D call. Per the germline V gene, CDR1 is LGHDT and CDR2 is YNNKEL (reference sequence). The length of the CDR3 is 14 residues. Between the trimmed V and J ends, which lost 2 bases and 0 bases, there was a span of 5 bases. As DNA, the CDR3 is TGTGCCAGCAGCCAACTGGCAGCCAAAAACATTCAGTACTTC. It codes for CASSQLAAKNIQYF.

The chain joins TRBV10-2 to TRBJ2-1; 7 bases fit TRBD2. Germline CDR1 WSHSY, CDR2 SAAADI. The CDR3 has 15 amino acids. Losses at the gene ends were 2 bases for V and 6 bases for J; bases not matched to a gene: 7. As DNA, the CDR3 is TGCGCCAGCAGTGAGGGGAGGGCTGGGGGCAATGAGCAGTTCTTC. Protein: CASSEGRAGGNEQFF.

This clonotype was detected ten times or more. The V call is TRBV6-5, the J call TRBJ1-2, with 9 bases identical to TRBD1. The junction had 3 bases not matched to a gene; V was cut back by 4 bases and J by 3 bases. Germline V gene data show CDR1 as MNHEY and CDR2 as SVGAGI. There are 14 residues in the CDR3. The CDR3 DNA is TGTGCCAGCAGTTTTACAGGGGGCGACTATGGCTACACCTTC. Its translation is CASSFTGGDYGYTF.

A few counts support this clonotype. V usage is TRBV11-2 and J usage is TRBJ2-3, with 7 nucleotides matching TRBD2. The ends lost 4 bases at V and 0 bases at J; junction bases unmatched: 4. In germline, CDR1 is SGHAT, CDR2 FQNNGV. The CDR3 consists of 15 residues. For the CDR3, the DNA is TGTGCCAGCAGCTGGGGGGGTTCTAGCACAGATACGCAGTATTTT. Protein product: CASSWGGSSTDTQYF.

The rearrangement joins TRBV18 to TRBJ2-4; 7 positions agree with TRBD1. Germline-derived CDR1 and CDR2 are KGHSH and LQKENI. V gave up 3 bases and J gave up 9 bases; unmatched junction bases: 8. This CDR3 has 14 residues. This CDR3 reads CASSPMGQSFIQYF. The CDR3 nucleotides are TGTGCCAGCTCACCGATGGGACAGTCATTCATTCAGTACTTC. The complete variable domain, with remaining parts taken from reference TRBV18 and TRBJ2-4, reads NAGVMQNPRHLVRRRGQEARLRCSPMKGHSHVYWYRQLPEEGLKFMVYLQKENIIDESGMPKERFSAEFPKEGPSILRIQQVVRGDSAAYFCASSPMGQSFIQYFGAGTRLSVL.

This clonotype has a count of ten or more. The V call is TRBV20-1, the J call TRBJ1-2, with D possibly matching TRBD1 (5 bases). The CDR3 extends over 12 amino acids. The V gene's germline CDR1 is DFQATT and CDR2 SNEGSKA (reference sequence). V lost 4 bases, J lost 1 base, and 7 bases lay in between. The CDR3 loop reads CSATGDNYGYTF. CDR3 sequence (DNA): TGCAGTGCTACGGGGGATAACTATGGCTACACCTTC.

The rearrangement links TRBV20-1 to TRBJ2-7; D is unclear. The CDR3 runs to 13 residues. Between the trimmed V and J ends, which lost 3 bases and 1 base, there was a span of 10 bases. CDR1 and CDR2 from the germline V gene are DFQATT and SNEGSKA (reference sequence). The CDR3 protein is CSASPGTSYEQYF. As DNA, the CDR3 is TGCAGTGCTAGCCCCGGAACGTCCTACGAGCAGTACTTC.

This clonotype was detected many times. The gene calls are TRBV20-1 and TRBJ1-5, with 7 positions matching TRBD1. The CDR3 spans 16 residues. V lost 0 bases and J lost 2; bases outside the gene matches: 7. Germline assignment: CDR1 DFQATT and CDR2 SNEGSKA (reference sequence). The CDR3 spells CSAREGGRDGNQPQHF. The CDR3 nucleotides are TGCAGTGCTAGAGAAGGGGGCCGGGATGGCAATCAGCCCCAGCATTTT.

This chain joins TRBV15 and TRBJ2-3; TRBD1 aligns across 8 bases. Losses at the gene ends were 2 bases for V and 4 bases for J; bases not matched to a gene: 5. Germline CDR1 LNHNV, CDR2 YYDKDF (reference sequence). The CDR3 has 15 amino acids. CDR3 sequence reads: CATSRRGQGADTQYF. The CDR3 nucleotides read TGTGCCACCAGCAGACGCGGACAGGGTGCAGATACGCAGTATTTT.

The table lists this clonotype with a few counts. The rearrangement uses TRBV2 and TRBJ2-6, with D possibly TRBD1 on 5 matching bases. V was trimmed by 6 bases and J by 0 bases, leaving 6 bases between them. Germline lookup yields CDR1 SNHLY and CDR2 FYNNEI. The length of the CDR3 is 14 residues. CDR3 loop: CASRQASGANVLTF. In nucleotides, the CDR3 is TGTGCCAGCAGACAGGCCTCTGGGGCCAACGTCCTGACTTTC.

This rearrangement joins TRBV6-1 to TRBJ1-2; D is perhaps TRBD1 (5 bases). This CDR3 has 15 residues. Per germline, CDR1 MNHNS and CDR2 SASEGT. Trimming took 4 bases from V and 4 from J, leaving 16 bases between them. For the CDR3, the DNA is TGTGCCAGCAGTGTTAGACGGGGGTCTTTCTATGGCTACACCTTC. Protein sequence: CASSVRRGSFYGYTF.

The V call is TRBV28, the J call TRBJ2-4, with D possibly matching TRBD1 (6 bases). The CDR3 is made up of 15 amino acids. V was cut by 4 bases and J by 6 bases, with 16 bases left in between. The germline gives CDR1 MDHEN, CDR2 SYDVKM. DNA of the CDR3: TGTGCCAGCAGTTCCCCTCAGGGGTATGGAAACATTCAGTACTTC. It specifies CASSSPQGYGNIQYF.